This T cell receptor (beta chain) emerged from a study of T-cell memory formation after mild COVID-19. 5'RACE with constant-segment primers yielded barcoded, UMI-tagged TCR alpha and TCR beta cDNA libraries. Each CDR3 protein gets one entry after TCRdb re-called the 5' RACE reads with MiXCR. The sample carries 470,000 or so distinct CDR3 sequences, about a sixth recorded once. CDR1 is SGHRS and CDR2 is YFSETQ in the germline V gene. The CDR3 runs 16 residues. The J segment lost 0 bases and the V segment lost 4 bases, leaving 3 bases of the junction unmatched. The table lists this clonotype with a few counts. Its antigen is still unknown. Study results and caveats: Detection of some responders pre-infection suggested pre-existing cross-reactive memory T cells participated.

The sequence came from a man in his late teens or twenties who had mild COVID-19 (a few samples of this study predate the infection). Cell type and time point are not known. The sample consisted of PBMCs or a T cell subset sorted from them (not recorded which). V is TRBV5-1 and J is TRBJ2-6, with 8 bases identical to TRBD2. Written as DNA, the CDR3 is TGCGCCAGCAGCCCGGGGGGGTTCTCTGGGGCCAACGTCCTGACTTTC. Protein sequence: CASSPGGFSGANVLTF.